One T cell receptor (beta chain) is described in this entry. This specimen comes from a study of blood T cell repertoires in COVID-19. In the original workflow: Reference gene primer amplification gave nucleated cell count estimates. Here immunoSEQ multiplex PCR was the method, and the copy in TCRdb shows in-frame clones only, minus some. The D gene and trimming were derived from the DNA, and the V and J assignments and clone size from that table. The sample records hundreds of thousands of clones, about 85% being singletons. This sequence originates from a woman aged 25 to 39 who had been exposed to COVID-19. The sequenced sample consisted of PBMCs or T cells enriched from blood (not recorded which).

This chain's CDR3 is CASSNGRGGAEQYF. CDR3 sequence (DNA): TGTGCCAGCAGCAACGGGAGGGGAGGGGCCGAGCAGTACTTC. The gene calls are TRBV11-2 and TRBJ2-7; 8 bases line up with TRBD2. CDR3 length equals 14 residues. Germline CDR1 reads SGHAT; CDR2 reads FQNNGV. V lost 5 bases and J lost 6; bases outside the gene matches: 9.